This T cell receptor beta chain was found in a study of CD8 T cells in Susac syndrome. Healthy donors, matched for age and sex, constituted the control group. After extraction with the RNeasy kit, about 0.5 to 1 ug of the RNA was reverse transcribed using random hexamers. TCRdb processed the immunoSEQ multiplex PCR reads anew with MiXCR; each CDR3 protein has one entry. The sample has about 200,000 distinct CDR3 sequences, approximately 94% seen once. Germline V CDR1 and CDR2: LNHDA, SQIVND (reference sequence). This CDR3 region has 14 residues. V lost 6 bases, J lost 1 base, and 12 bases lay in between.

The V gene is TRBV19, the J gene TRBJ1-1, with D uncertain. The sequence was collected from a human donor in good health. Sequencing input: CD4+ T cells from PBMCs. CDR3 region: CASRNLGGNTEAFF. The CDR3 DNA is TGTGCCAGTAGGAACCTTGGAGGGAACACTGAAGCTTTCTTT.